This T cell receptor beta chain derives from a study of blood T cell repertoires in COVID-19. Authors' processing steps: From reference gene primer amplification, estimates of nucleated cell counts were derived. Assay: immunoSEQ multiplex PCR; the TCRdb copy retains only in-frame clones and omits some. V, J and clone size are taken as reported in that table, and D and trimming were inferred from the DNA itself. This table holds about 440,000 clones, roughly 91% found once. The CDR3 length is 16 residues. The germline V gene has CDR1 SNHLY and CDR2 FYNNEI. V was clipped by 2 bases and J by 2 bases, with 13 bases between them. Those who participated ranged in age from roughly 18 to 100 years and resided in about two dozen US areas.

This TCR was sampled from a man between 18 and 35 years old who had recovered from COVID-19. Material: PBMCs or T cells enriched from blood (not recorded which). The chain has TRBV2 and TRBJ1-3; D not resolved. CDR3 in DNA: TGTGCCAGCAGTGAAACGTACTTAACTACTGGAAACACCATATATTTT. Protein product: CASSETYLTTGNTIYF.